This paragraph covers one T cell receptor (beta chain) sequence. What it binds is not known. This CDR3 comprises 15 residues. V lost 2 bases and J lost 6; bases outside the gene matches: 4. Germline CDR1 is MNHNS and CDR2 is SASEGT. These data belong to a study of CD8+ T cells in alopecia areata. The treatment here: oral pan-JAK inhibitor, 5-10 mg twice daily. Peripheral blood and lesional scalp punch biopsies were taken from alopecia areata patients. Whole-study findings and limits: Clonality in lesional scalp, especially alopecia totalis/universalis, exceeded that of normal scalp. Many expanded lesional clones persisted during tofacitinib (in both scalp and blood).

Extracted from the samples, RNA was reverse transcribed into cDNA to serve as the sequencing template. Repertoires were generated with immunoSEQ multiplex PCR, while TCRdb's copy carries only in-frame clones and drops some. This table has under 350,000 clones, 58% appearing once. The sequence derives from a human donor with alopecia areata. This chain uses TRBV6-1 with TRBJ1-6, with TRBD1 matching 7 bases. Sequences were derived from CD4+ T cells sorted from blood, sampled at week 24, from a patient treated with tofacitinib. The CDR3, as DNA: TGTGCCAGCAGTGAACTACAGGGGCCTAATTCACCCCTCCACTTT. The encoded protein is CASSELQGPNSPLHF.